These T cell receptor beta chains were read from a single sample in a study of blood T cell repertoires in COVID-19. TCRdb keeps only in-frame clones here, not all; method: immunoSEQ multiplex PCR. Altogether under 350,000 clones are present, about 80% being singletons, with the ten largest covering around a tenth. Sequencing was done on a sample of peripheral blood. Receptors originate from a woman aged 45-65 years who had recovered from COVID-19. CDR3s include the opening cysteine and the closing phenylalanine or tryptophan. The D gene is left open where the match is weak. Only some rows state a clone size, as once, few, many or a class for expanded clones.

j_call	d_call	clone_size	v_call	cdr3_nt	cdr3_aa
TRBJ2-7	TRBD1	-	TRBV5-4	TGTGCCAGCAGCTTGCGACAGGGAGCCTACGAGCAGTACTTC	CASSLRQGAYEQYF
TRBJ1-2	-	-	TRBV28	TGTGCCAGCAGTTTACCGTCTCGGGACAAAGGCTACACCTTC	CASSLPSRDKGYTF
TRBJ1-1	-	few	TRBV16	TGTGCCAGCAGCCTAACCTTACAGGGTAACACTGAAGCTTTCTTT	CASSLTLQGNTEAFF
TRBJ1-1	TRBD1	-	TRBV28	TGTGCCAGCAGTTTTGCGGACAGGGGGGGGCAAGCTTTCTTT	CASSFADRGGQAFF
TRBJ2-1	TRBD2	-	TRBV19	TGTGCCAGTAGTAGGGACTATACCATTTCCAGGTCCGTCAATGAGCAGTTCTTC	CASSRDYTISRSVNEQFF
TRBJ2-5	-	-	TRBV6-5	TGTGCCAGCAGTTACTCGGCACTAGTCAGGGAGACCCAGTACTTC	CASSYSALVRETQYF
TRBJ1-5	TRBD1	-	TRBV30	TGTGCCTTAAGACAGGGTGGCAATCAGCCCCAGCATTTT	CALRQGGNQPQHF
TRBJ1-1	-	-	TRBV7-9	TGTGCCAGCAGCTTTAGCGGGGACACTGAAGCTTTCTTT	CASSFSGDTEAFF
TRBJ1-1	-	-	TRBV4-3	TGCGCCAGCAGCCAAGTCGTTGGGGGCTTGGGGAGAGACACTGAAGCTTTCTTT	CASSQVVGGLGRDTEAFF
TRBJ1-2	TRBD1	-	TRBV5-5	TGTGCCAGCAGCTTCCCTCCGGGACAGGGGAACTATGGCTACACCTTC	CASSFPPGQGNYGYTF
TRBJ2-7	TRBD1	-	TRBV6-1	TGTGCCAGCAGTGAAGGGGGGACAGGCTTCCGCTGGGAGCAGTACTTC	CASSEGGTGFRWEQYF
TRBJ2-1	-	once	TRBV28	TGTGCCAGCAGTTTTAACAACCGACTTCAGTTCTTC	CASSFNNRLQFF
TRBJ1-1	-	-	TRBV5-4	TGTGCCAGCAGCAGGGGACTCGGGCCTAACACTGAAGCTTTCTTT	CASSRGLGPNTEAFF
TRBJ2-3	-	-	TRBV6-5	TGTGCCAGCAGACCGCAGGGGCAGGGCACAGATACGCAGTATTTT	CASRPQGQGTDTQYF
TRBJ1-1	-	-	TRBV4-2	TGTGCCAGCAGCCAAGGATGGGGGGACCCCATGAACACTGAAGCTTTCTTT	CASSQGWGDPMNTEAFF